The rows below give T cell receptor beta chains drawn from one sample of a study of cytomegalovirus exposure and HLA in healthy donors. The table came from immunoSEQ multiplex PCR; TCRdb's copy has only in-frame clones and leaves some out. There are 200,000 or so clones in the sample; 75% to 85% occur only once, and 6.5% lies in the top ten. Sequencing was performed on PBMCs. The receptor set was obtained from a woman between 45 and 60 years old in good health and CMV-seropositive. CDR3s include the opening cysteine and the closing phenylalanine or tryptophan.

TRBV18	TRBJ2-7	CASSPTPAREQYF
TRBV7-2	TRBJ2-7	CASSLAGAISYEQYF
TRBV5-6	TRBJ2-3	CASSLGGTSVRTDTQYF
TRBV7-9	TRBJ2-5	CSSSSGLAGSSSWETQYF
TRBV7-2	TRBJ2-5	CASSSGTGLETQYF
TRBV18	TRBJ1-2	CASSPPSRAGGYTF
TRBV7-9	TRBJ1-1	CASSLPEVGNTEAFF
TRBV6-4	TRBJ2-5	CASIPGPAETQYF
TRBV21-1	TRBJ2-3	CASNRLAGGCTDTQYF
TRBV19	TRBJ2-3	CASSRTGATDTQYF
TRBV2	TRBJ2-1	CASSAWRVYNEQFF
TRBV5-4	TRBJ2-5	CASSFLAGEETQYF
TRBV19	TRBJ2-2	CASSIRAEAGELFF
TRBV27	TRBJ1-2	CASSLSPNRDQIFNYGYTF
TRBV29-1	TRBJ1-4	CSVGQLNEKLFF
TRBV29-1	TRBJ2-3	CSARTSGGAGEQYF
TRBV10-2	TRBJ2-2	CASSESIYPGSPGELFF
TRBV19	TRBJ1-1	CASHRGHRGTEAFF
TRBV28	TRBJ1-2	CASSLPGQGGGYTF
TRBV19	TRBJ1-4	CASSIDLAATNEKLFF
TRBV6-6	TRBJ2-1	CASSYSFRDNEQFF
TRBV2	TRBJ1-5	CASSEQAGGGIQPQHF
TRBV5-8	TRBJ1-5	CASSSSIAGVNQPQHF
TRBV5-1	TRBJ2-7	CASTSGYEQYF
TRBV7-3	TRBJ2-1	CSSSFGQGNEQFF
TRBV7-2	TRBJ2-2	CASSLVPAGNTGELFF
TRBV5-1	TRBJ2-3	CASSQSKQGAVGTQYF